The T cell receptor beta chain described here comes from a study of blood T cell repertoires in COVID-19. Measured with immunoSEQ multiplex PCR; TCRdb has only the in-frame clones, and not every one. The sample records 190,000 or so clones, 85% being singletons. Germline trimming cut 2 bases from V and 10 bases from J; bases unmatched to any gene: 3. The V gene's germline CDR1 is SEHNR and CDR2 FQNEAQ (reference sequence). The CDR3 length is 13 residues. The receptor comes from a man aged 35-49 years who had recovered from COVID-19. The chain links TRBV7-9 to TRBJ2-1; 9 bases are shared with TRBD1. The material sequenced was PBMCs or T cells enriched from blood (not recorded which). CDR3 coding DNA: TGTGCCAGCAGCTTACGGGACAGGGCCGAGCAGTTCTTC. This sequence encodes CASSLRDRAEQFF.